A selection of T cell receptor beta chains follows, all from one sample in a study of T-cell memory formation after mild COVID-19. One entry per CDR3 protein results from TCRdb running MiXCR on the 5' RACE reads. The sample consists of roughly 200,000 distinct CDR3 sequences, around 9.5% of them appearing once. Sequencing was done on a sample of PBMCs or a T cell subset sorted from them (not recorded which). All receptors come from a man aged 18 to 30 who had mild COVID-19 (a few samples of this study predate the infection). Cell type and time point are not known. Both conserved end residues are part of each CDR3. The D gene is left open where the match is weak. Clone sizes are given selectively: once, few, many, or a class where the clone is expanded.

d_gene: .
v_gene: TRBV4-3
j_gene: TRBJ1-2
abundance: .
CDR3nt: TGCGCCAGCAGCCGACGGGTAGGGGAGGGTAACTATGGCTACACCTTC
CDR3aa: CASSRRVGEGNYGYTF

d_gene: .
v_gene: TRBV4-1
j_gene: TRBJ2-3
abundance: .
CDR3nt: TGCGCCAGCAGCCTGTCGGCGGGGGATACGCAGTATTTT
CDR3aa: CASSLSAGDTQYF

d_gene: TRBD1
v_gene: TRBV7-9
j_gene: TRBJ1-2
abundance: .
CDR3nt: TGTGCCAGCAGCCCACAGGGGGCTCATGGCTACACCTTC
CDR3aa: CASSPQGAHGYTF

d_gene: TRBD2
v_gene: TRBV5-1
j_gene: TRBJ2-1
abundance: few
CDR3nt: TGCGCCAGCAGCTCTTATCGGGGGGGCCACAACAATGAGCAGTTCTTC
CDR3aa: CASSSYRGGHNNEQFF

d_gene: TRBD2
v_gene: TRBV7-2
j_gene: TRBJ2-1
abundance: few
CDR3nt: TGTGCCAGCAGCTTAAGGGGACTAGCGGGGACCCGGGCCTACAATGAGCAGTTCTTC
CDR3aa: CASSLRGLAGTRAYNEQFF

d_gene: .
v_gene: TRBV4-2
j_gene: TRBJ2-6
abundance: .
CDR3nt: TGTGCCAGCAGCCAAGATGGGGCAAACTCTGGGGCCAACGTCCTGACTTTC
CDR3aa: CASSQDGANSGANVLTF

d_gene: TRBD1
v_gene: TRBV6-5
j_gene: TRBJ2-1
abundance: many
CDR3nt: TGTGCCAGCAGTTCCCGGGACAGGGGGCTCAATGAGCAGTTCTTC
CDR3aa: CASSSRDRGLNEQFF

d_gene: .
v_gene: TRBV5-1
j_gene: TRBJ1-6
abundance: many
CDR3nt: TGCGCCAGCAGCTTGCGGTCGACAGGAGAGAATAATTCACCCCTCCACTTT
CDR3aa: CASSLRSTGENNSPLHF

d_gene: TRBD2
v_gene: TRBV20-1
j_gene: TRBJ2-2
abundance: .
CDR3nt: TGCAGTGCTAGGAGGCGGCTAGCGGCTTTCGCGAACACCGGGGAGCTGTTTTTT
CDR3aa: CSARRRLAAFANTGELFF

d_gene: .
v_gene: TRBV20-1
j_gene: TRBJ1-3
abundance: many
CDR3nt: TGCAGTGCCTCCAAGGGCAGGGCTGACACCATATATTTT
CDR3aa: CSASKGRADTIYF

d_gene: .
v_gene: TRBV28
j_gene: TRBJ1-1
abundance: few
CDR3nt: TGTGCCAGCAGTTTCGGGGGGCGCACTGAAGCTTTCTTT
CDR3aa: CASSFGGRTEAFF

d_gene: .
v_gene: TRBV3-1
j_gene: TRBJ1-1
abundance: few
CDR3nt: TGTGCCAGCAGGAACTACATGGTTGGGACTGAAGCTTTCTTT
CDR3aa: CASRNYMVGTEAFF

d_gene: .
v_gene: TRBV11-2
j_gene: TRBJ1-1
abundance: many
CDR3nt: TGTGCCAGCAGCCCCGGGGGCCAACGAGCTTTCTTT
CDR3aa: CASSPGGQRAFF

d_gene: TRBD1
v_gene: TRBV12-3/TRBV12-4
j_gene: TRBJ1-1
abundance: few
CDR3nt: TGTGCCAGCAGTTCGCGAGGGGGGACAGGGTACACTGAAGCTTTCTTT
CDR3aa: CASSSRGGTGYTEAFF

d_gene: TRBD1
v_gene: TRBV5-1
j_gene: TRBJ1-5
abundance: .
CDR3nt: TGCGCCACCGTGTTAGGACAGGGGGTTGGCAATCAGCCCCAGCATTTT
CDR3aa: CATVLGQGVGNQPQHF

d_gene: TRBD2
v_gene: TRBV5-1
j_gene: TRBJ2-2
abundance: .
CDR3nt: TGCGCCAGCAGCTTTACTAGCGGGGCGAACACCGGGGAGCTGTTTTTT
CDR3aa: CASSFTSGANTGELFF

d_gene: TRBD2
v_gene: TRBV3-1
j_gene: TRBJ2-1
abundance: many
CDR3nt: TGTGCCAGCAGCCGAAGCTCAGGGGCGGGGGGCCCACGGGAGCAGTTCTTC
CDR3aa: CASSRSSGAGGPREQFF

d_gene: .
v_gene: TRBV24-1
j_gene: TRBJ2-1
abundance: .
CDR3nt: TGTGCCACCAGTGATCCTAGGAGGGGGATTGAGCAGTTCTTC
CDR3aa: CATSDPRRGIEQFF

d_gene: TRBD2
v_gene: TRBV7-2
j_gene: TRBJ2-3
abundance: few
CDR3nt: TGTGCCAGCAGCTTAGTCGGTACTAGCGGTAGGGATACGCAGTATTTT
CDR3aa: CASSLVGTSGRDTQYF

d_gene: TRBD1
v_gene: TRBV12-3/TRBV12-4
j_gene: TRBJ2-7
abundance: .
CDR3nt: TGTGCCAGCAGTTCCGACTGGACAGGGGGTATCACCTCCTACGAGCGGTACTTC
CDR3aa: CASSSDWTGGITSYERYF

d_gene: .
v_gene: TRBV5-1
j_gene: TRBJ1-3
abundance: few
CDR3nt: TGCGCCAGTCAAGAACAGGGCTCTGGAAACACCATATATTTT
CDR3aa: CASQEQGSGNTIYF

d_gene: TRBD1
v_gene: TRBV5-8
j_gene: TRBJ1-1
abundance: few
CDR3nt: TGTGCCAGCAGCTATAACAGGGGCACTGAAGCTTTCTTT
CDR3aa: CASSYNRGTEAFF

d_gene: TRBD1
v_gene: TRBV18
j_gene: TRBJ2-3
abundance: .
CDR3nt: TGTGCCAGCTCACTACAGGGGGACACAGATACGCAGTATTTT
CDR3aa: CASSLQGDTDTQYF

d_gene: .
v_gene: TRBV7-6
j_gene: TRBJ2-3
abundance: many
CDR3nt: TGTGCCAGCAGCCCACAGATGGGAGATACGCAGTATTTT
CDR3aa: CASSPQMGDTQYF

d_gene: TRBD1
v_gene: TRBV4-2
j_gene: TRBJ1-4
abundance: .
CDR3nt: TGTGCCAGCAGCCAAGTCGGGGACAGCTTCGGAAAACTGTTTTTT
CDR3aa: CASSQVGDSFGKLFF

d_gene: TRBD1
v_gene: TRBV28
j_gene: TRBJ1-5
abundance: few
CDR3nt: TGTGCCAGCAAAGAGTCCAGGGGGTTGGTTCAGCCCCAGCATTTT
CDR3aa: CASKESRGLVQPQHF

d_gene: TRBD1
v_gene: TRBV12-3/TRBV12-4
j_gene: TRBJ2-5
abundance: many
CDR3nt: TGTGCCAGCAGTTCCTGGGACAGGAGGGAGACCCAGTACTTC
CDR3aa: CASSSWDRRETQYF

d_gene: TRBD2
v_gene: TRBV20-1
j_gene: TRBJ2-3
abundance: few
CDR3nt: TGCAGTGCTGGGACTAGCGGGGGGGCCTGGGGAGATACGCAGTATTTT
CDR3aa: CSAGTSGGAWGDTQYF

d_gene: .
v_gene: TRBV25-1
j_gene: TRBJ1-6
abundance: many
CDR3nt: TGTGCCAGCAGTGAAATCGGATGGCGTTCACCCCTCCACTTT
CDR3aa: CASSEIGWRSPLHF

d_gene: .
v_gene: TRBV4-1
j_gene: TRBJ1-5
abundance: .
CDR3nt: TGCGCCAGCAGCCAACCGACAGCCAAGCTTGCCCAGCATTTT
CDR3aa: CASSQPTAKLAQHF

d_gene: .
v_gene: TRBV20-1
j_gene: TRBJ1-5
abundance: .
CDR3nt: TGCAGTGCTAGACCGGGTGCACAGCAGCCCCAGCATTTT
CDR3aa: CSARPGAQQPQHF

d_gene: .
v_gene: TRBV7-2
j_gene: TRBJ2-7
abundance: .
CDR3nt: TGTGCCAGCAGTCCGACAGAGACCTACGAGCAGTACTTC
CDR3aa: CASSPTETYEQYF

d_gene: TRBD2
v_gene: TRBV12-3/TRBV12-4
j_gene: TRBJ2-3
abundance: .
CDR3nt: TGTGCCAGCAGTTTCCTCTCTCCGGCTAGCGGGGGCACAGATACGCAGTATTTT
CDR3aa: CASSFLSPASGGTDTQYF

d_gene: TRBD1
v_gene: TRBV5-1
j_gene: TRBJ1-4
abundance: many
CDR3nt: TGCGCCAGCAGCGACGGACAGGGGGCTCGCCTGTTTTTT
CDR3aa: CASSDGQGARLFF

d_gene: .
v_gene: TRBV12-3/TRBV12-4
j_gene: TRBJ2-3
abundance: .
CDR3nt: TGTGCCAGCACCAGATATCTCACAGATACGCAGTATTTT
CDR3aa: CASTRYLTDTQYF

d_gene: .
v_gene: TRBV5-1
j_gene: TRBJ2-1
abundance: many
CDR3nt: TGCGCCAGCAGCCCCCACCGGGGCGATGAGCAGTTCTTC
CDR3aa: CASSPHRGDEQFF